Reported below is one TCR beta chain. It lacks a known antigen. The listed sequencing device is Illumina HiSeq 2000. TCR beta cDNA libraries were prepared using 5'RACE template switching, which introduced a universal primer site and unique molecular identifiers. cDNA synthesis was primed from the TCR beta constant segment, followed by two successive PCR amplification steps. Concerning the study's data processing: MIGEC was used to demultiplex reads and group reads by UMI, and MiTCR was used to assemble and quantify clonotypes. To exclude erroneous sequences, any TCR cDNA sequence not supported by at least two reads was discarded. Downstream repertoire analysis used the tcR package, and clonotypes were matched across fractions by CDR3 nucleotide sequence plus V segment. VDJmatch was used to annotate antigen specificity against VDJdb, with one amino acid substitution in CDR3 permitted. TCRdb reanalyzed the reads, keeping one entry per CDR3 protein sequence and omitting DNA. It is TCRdb's table, rather than the study itself, that gives the V and J calls and clone size. This sample's table carries 350,000 to 400,000 distinct CDR3 sequences. About 10% of the sample comes from the top ten.

The data were obtained in a study of T cells expressing NK-cell markers (dated by TCRdb to the early 2020s). For the study in its entirety: Eight or nine donors provided sorted CD3+CD56+NKG2C+, CD3+CD56+NKG2C- and CD3+CD56-NKG2C+ T-cell subsets, whose TCR beta-chain repertoires were profiled. Among the eight sequenced donors, only one was HCMV-seronegative, while the other seven were HCMV-seropositive. Sequencing of the libraries produced 2 x 150 bp reads on Illumina HiSeq 2000/2500, MiSeq or NextSeq. The eight sequenced donors were randomly selected healthy volunteers, three men and five women. The full study reports these points: It remained unclear whether the expanded NKG2C-expressing T cell clones were specific for HCMV antigens. Those dominant clonotypes were again the most abundant among CD3+CD56-NKG2C+ cells in a handful of donors, at roughly 28.3-65%. For six donors, the dominant CD3+CD56+NKG2C+ clonotypes were among the top 10 CD8+ clonotypes and accounted for about 1.0-7.5% of CD8+ T cells.

A commercial ELISA kit detecting HCMV-specific IgG in serum was used to determine HCMV serostatus. Peripheral blood mononuclear cells were isolated from blood by Ficoll density gradient centrifugation. CDR1 and CDR2 are drawn from the germline V gene (reference sequence): LNHNV, YYDKDF. The CDR3 sequence holds 14 residues, the cysteine and phenylalanine included. The coding DNA is unavailable. The clonotype was recovered from a woman between 50 and 59 years old in good health. Donor details come from another sample of the same person, matched by shared clones. The sequenced material came from blood T cells: a sorted CD56 or NKG2C T cell subset, CD4+ or CD8+ T cells, or bulk PBMC T cells (not recorded which). The V and J genes are TRBV15 and TRBJ2-5; TCRdb gives TRBD1 as the D gene, but with no DNA this cannot be confirmed. The CDR3 is CATSRGDQAETQYF.